The 24 T cell receptor beta chains below all came from one sample that was sequenced in a study of blood T cell repertoires in COVID-19 (TCRdb year 2020). The library relied on the immunoSEQ multiplex PCR assay. This is the immuneACCESS table as TCRdb keeps it, with only in-frame sequences that have V and J called. A part of the clones is gone; compared with another copy, unresolved V genes explain less than half, and the rest is unexplained. Here the sample has around 400,000 clones; roughly nine tenths occur a single time. The leading ten clones occupy about 0.78% of the sample. The sample taken for sequencing was PBMCs or T cells enriched from blood (not recorded which). Receptors were obtained from a woman in her forties who had been exposed to COVID-19.

V usage is TRBV29-1 and J usage is TRBJ2-1; the D is unclear. CDR1 is SQVTM, CDR2 ANQGSEA, per germline. Trimming shortened V by 4 bases and J by 1 base, and 17 bases separated the two germline ends. The CDR3 has 16 residues. In nucleotides, the CDR3 is TGCAGCGTTGTAGGTTTGGGCGTAGGTTCCTACAATGAGCAGTTCTTC. It specifies CSVVGLGVGSYNEQFF.

The chain employs TRBV3-1 (or the pseudogene TRBV3-2) and TRBJ1-3; 7 bases match TRBD1. V was pared by 5 bases and J by 4 bases, with 5 bases of the junction left unmatched. Germline-derived CDR1 and CDR2 are LGHDT and YNNKEL (reference sequence). The CDR3 runs to 14 residues. The CDR3 sequence is CASSSDRRGNTIYF. The CDR3 nucleotides are TGTGCCAGCAGCTCGGACAGGAGGGGAAACACCATATATTTT.

This chain joins TRBV11-2 and TRBJ1-2, with 10 nucleotides matching TRBD1. Germline-derived CDR1 and CDR2 are SGHAT and FQNNGV. V shed 1 base and J 2 bases; nucleotides not matched to a gene: 7. The CDR3 contains 17 residues. CDR3 region: CASSLGPGTGENYGYTF. The DNA for the CDR3 is TGTGCCAGCAGCTTAGGTCCCGGGACAGGGGAAAACTATGGCTACACCTTC.

The chain uses TRBV24-1 and TRBJ2-1, with TRBD2 matching over 10 bases. With V trimmed by 7 bases and J by 4 bases, 9 bases remained unmatched. Germline V CDR1 and CDR2: KGHDR, SFDVKD. There are 16 residues in the CDR3. The CDR3 sequence: CATSSTLAGEYNEQFF. DNA for the CDR3: TGTGCCACCAGCTCAACTCTAGCGGGAGAGTACAATGAGCAGTTCTTC.

In its sample, this clone was seen once. This chain joins TRBV29-1 and TRBJ1-1; D is ambiguous. The CDR3 loop spans 12 amino acids. V gave up 7 bases and J gave up 3 bases, with 12 bases separating them. The germline gives CDR1 SQVTM, CDR2 ANQGSEA. In nucleotides, the CDR3 is TGCAGCGGGCGTCGGAGTGACACTGAAGCTTTCTTT. Protein sequence: CSGRRSDTEAFF.

The V and J genes are TRBV7-2 and TRBJ2-2, with D possibly matching TRBD1 (6 bases). V lost 7 bases to trimming and J lost 1 base, with 13 bases between them. Germline lookup yields CDR1 SGHTA and CDR2 FQGNSA. The CDR3 is made up of 15 amino acids. CDR3 bases: TGTGCCAGCACCGTAAAGACAGGGAACACCGGGGAGCTGTTTTTT. It translates to CASTVKTGNTGELFF.

The genes are TRBV19 and TRBJ1-2; 11 positions match TRBD1. J was trimmed by 8 bases and V by 9 bases; bases with no gene match: 5. Germline CDR1 reads LNHDA; CDR2 reads SQIVND (reference sequence). This CDR3 comprises 12 residues. CDR3: CASRTGGTGYTF. CDR3 coding DNA: TGTGCCAGCCGGACAGGGGGCACCGGCTACACCTTC.

The rearrangement links TRBV5-1 to TRBJ1-5, with 8 bases that match TRBD1. The CDR3 is 15 amino acids. V gave up 0 bases and J gave up 4 bases; unmatched junction bases: 3. Germline CDR1 and CDR2: SGHRS and YFSETQ. The CDR3 DNA sequence: TGCGCCAGCAGCTTGGGACAGGGGCTTAATCAGCCCCAGCATTTT. It yields the protein CASSLGQGLNQPQHF.

The V call is TRBV7-9, the J call TRBJ1-1; no definite D call. CDR1 is SEHNR and CDR2 is FQNEAQ in the germline V gene (reference sequence). The V gene lost 7 bases and the J gene lost 0 bases, with 9 bases spanning the gap. The CDR3 sequence is 13 residues long. Here the CDR3 reads CASITGMNTEAFF. The CDR3 DNA follows: TGTGCCAGCATAACGGGTATGAACACTGAAGCTTTCTTT.

This sequence joins TRBV7-9 and TRBJ1-5, with 7 bases matching TRBD1. Losses at the gene ends were 2 bases for V and 5 bases for J; bases not matched to a gene: 6. The CDR3 loop spans 15 amino acids. The V gene's germline CDR1 is SEHNR and CDR2 FQNEAQ (reference sequence). Here the CDR3 reads CASSLRGGSDQPQHF. CDR3 DNA: TGTGCCAGCAGCTTAAGAGGGGGCTCGGATCAGCCCCAGCATTTT. Variable domain in full (rest from reference TRBV7-9 and TRBJ1-5): DTGVSQNPRHKITKRGQNVTFRCDPISEHNRLYWYRQTLGQGPEFLTYFQNEAQLEKSRLLSDRFSAERPKGSFSTLEIQRTEQGDSAMYLCASSLRGGSDQPQHFGDGTRLSIL.

This rearrangement joins TRBV7-3 to TRBJ1-1, with D hard to call. The germline V gene encodes CDR1 SGHTA and CDR2 FQGTGA. The length of the CDR3 is 13 residues. V lost 5 bases and J lost 1, with 8 bases in between. CDR3 region: CASSRRGNTEAFF. The CDR3 bases are TGTGCCAGCAGCCGTAGAGGGAACACTGAAGCTTTCTTT.

The chain couples TRBV9 to TRBJ2-7; 7 positions match TRBD2. This CDR3 region has 16 residues. With 4 bases clipped from V and 4 bases from J, the junction kept 14 bases outside the gene matches. Germline values: CDR1 SGDLS, CDR2 YYNGEE. The DNA of the CDR3 is TGTGCCAGCAGCCCCAGTTTGGGCGGGAGTATGTACGAGCAGTACTTC. Protein sequence: CASSPSLGGSMYEQYF.

This chain links TRBV19 with TRBJ1-3; 7 nucleotides align to TRBD1. The germline V gene has CDR1 LNHDA and CDR2 SQIVND (reference sequence). Trimming removed 5 bases from V and 0 bases from J; junction bases left unmatched: 10. This CDR3 comprises 17 residues. The CDR3 loop is CASSPSLGTASGNTIYF. The CDR3 DNA is TGTGCCAGTAGTCCGAGCCTCGGGACAGCCTCTGGAAACACCATATATTTT.

The rearrangement links TRBV27 to TRBJ1-5; a weak D match, TRBD1 (6 bases). The CDR3 has 16 residues. Germline V CDR1 and CDR2: MNHEY, SMNVEV (reference sequence). V was shortened by 4 bases and J by 5 bases, with 18 bases between the two germline ends. The CDR3 DNA reads TGTGCCAGCAGTTCCCGGGGAGGGGGAAGCGATCAGCCCCAGCATTTT. Protein sequence: CASSSRGGGSDQPQHF.

V is TRBV5-1 and J is TRBJ2-3; 8 bases are a match to TRBD2. Germline V gene sequence: CDR1 SGHRS, CDR2 YFSETQ. This CDR3 contains 16 residues. With 6 bases clipped from V and 0 bases from J, the junction kept 9 bases outside the gene matches. The CDR3 sequence: CASTSQAGDSTDTQYF. In DNA, the CDR3 is TGCGCCAGCACCAGCCAAGCGGGAGACAGCACAGATACGCAGTATTTT.

V usage is TRBV20-1 and J usage is TRBJ2-7, with D perhaps matching TRBD2 (5 bases). The CDR3 sequence is 15 residues long. Trimming removed 3 bases from V and 1 base from J, with 16 bases in between. Looked up from germline, CDR1 is DFQATT and CDR2 is SNEGSKA (reference sequence). The CDR3: CSASSRRTRSYEQYF. In DNA form, the CDR3 reads TGCAGTGCTAGTTCACGACGAACTAGGTCCTACGAGCAGTACTTC.

The chain couples TRBV3-1 (or the pseudogene TRBV3-2) to TRBJ2-6; maybe TRBD1 (6 bases). Trimming removed 1 base at V and 0 bases at J, with 16 bases between. The CDR3 totals 19 residues. Germline V gives CDR1 LGHDT, CDR2 YNNKEL (reference sequence). CDR3 coding DNA: TGTGCCAGCAGCCAAGTTTGGGGCAGGGGTTTCTCTGGGGCCAACGTCCTGACTTTC. It codes for CASSQVWGRGFSGANVLTF.

This clone was seen a single time. This rearrangement joins TRBV7-3 to TRBJ1-5, with D unresolved. Germline values: CDR1 SGHTA, CDR2 FQGTGA. Trimming took off 1 base at V and 4 bases at J, with 5 bases between the two ends. The CDR3 extends over 13 amino acids. CDR3 DNA sequence: TGTGCCAGCAGCTTAAGTCTGAATCAGCCCCAGCATTTT. It codes for CASSLSLNQPQHF.

The V gene is TRBV18, the J gene TRBJ2-1, with 9 positions matching TRBD1. CDR1 is KGHSH, CDR2 LQKENI, per germline. The CDR3 is made up of 15 amino acids. V gave up 0 bases and J gave up 8 bases; unmatched junction bases: 5. CDR3 DNA: TGTGCCAGCTCACCACCCTGGGACAGGGCCGATGAGCAGTTCTTC. This translates into CASSPPWDRADEQFF.

V and J are TRBV5-1 and TRBJ1-2; D may be TRBD1 (5 bases). The CDR3 contains 17 residues. V lost 0 bases and J 5 bases, leaving 20 bases between the germline ends. Germline assignment: CDR1 SGHRS and CDR2 YFSETQ. The CDR3 here is CASSLGIVDSPKYGYTF. CDR3 sequence (DNA): TGCGCCAGCAGCTTGGGAATAGTTGACAGCCCGAAATATGGCTACACCTTC.

The V call is TRBV7-8, the J call TRBJ1-1, with 7 bases lining up with TRBD1. The V segment lost 5 bases and the J segment 1 base; nucleotides outside the gene matches: 7. The CDR3 contains 15 residues. In germline, CDR1 is SGHVS, CDR2 FQNEAQ. The CDR3 DNA reads as TGTGCCAGCAGCACCGATACAGGGGCGAACACTGAAGCTTTCTTT. Its protein is CASSTDTGANTEAFF.

The J gene is TRBJ1-6, the V gene TRBV27, with TRBD1 identical over 7 bases. CDR1 and CDR2 from the germline V gene are MNHEY and SMNVEV (reference sequence). V was pared by 7 bases and J by 10 bases, with 10 bases of the junction left unmatched. The CDR3 has 14 residues. The CDR3 loop reads CASTRQGLLSPLHF. The CDR3 DNA reads TGTGCCAGCACCAGACAGGGCCTATTGTCACCCCTCCACTTT.

The chain carries TRBV5-6 and TRBJ1-2; D unclear. The CDR3 runs 15 residues. V lost 1 base and J lost 1, with 11 bases in between. Germline CDR1 SGHDT, CDR2 YYEEEE. The CDR3 nucleotides read TGTGCCAGCAGCTTGTGGAGTAGGATTAACTATGGCTACACCTTC. It codes for CASSLWSRINYGYTF.

The V and J genes are TRBV7-2 and TRBJ1-2, with D possibly TRBD1 on 5 matching bases. The germline V gene has CDR1 SGHTA and CDR2 FQGNSA. This CDR3 spans 14 amino acids. V lost 3 bases to trimming and J lost 3 bases, with 11 bases between them. The CDR3 DNA is TGTGCCAGCAGCTTGAGTCCGGGGGACTATGGCTACACCTTC. This translates into CASSLSPGDYGYTF.